The text below deals with one T cell receptor (beta chain). This sample was taken from a study of blood T cell repertoires in COVID-19. Study-level information: The United States, Italy and Spain supplied acute and convalescent COVID-19 samples.

Authors' analysis steps: Estimated nucleated cell counts came from reference gene primer amplification. The repertoire was sequenced with immunoSEQ multiplex PCR; TCRdb's copy has only in-frame clones and lacks some. V and J calls and clone size are as listed in that table; D and trimming were resolved from the DNA. The sample has roughly 180,000 clones; 85% are singletons. In germline, CDR1 is SGHTA, CDR2 FQGTGA. Trimming took 6 bases from V and 4 from J; bases not matched to a gene: 11. The CDR3 runs to 17 residues. During active infection, Seattle patients enrolled and were then monitored through disease.

This TCR was sampled from a woman in her 50s with COVID-19, enrolled during active disease. Specimen: peripheral blood. This chain connects TRBV7-3 to TRBJ1-6; 8 nucleotides align to TRBD1. CDR3 sequence: CASSRPRDRPYNSPLHF. The CDR3 bases are TGTGCCAGCAGTCGACCCCGGGACAGGCCTTATAATTCACCCCTCCACTTT.